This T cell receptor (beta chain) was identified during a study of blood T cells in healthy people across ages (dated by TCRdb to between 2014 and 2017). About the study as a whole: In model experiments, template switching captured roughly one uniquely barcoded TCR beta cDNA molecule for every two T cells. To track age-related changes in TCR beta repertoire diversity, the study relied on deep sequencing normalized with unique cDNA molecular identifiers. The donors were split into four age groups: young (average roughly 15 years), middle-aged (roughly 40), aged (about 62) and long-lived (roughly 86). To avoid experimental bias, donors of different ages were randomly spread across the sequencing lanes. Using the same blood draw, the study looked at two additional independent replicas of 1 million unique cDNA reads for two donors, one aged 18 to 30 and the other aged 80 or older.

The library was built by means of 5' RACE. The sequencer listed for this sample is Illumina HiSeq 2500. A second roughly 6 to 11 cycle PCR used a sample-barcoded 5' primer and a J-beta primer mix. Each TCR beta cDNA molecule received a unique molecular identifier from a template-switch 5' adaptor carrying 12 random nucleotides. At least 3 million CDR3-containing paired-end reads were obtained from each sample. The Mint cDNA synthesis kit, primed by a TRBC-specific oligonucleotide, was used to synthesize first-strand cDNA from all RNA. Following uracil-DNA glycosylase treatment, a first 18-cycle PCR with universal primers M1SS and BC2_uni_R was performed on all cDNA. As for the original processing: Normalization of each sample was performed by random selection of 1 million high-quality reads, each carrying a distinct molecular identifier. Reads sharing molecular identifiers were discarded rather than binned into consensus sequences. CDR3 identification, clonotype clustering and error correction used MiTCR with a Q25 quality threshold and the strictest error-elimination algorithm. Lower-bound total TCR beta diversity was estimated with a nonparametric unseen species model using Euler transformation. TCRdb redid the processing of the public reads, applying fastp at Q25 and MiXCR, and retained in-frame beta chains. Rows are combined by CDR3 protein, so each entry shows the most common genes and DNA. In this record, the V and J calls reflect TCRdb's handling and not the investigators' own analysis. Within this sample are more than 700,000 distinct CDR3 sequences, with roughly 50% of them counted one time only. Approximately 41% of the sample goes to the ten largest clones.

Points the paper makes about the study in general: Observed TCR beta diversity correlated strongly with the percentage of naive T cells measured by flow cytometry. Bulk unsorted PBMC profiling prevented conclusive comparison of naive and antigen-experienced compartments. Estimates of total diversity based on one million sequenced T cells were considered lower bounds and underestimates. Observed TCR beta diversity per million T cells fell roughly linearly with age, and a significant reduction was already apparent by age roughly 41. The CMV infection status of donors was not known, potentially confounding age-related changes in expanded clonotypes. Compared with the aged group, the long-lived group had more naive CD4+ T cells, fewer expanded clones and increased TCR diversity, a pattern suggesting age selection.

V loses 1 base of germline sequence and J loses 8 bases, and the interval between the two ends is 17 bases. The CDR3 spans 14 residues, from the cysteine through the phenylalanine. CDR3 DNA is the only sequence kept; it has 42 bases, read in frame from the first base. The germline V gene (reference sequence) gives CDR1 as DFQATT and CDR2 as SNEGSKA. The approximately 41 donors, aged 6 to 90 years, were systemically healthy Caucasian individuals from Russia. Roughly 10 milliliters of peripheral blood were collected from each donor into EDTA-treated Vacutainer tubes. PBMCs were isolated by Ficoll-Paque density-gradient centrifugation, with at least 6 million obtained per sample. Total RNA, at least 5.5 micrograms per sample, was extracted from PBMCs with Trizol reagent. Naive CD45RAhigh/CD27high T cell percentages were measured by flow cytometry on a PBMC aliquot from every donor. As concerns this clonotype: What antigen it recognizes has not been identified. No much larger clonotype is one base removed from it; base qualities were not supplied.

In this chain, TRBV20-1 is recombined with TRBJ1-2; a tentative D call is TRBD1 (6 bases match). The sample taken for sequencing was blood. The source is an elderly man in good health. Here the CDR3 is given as CSARVIRGARGYTF. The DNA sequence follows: TGCAGTGCTAGAGTAATCCGGGGGGCGCGGGGCTACACCTTC.